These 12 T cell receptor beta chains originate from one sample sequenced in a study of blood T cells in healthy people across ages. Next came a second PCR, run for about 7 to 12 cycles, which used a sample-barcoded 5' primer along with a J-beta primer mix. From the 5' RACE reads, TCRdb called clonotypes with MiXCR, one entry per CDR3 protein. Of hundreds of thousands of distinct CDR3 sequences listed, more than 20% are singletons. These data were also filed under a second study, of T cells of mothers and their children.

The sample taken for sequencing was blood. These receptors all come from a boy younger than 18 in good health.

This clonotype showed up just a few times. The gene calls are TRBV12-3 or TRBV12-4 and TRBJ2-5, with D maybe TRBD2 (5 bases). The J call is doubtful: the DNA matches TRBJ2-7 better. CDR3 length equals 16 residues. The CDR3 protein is CASSLGPPDGDYEQYF. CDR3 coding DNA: TGTGCCAGCAGTTTAGGACCGCCTGACGGGGATTACGAGCAGTACTTC.

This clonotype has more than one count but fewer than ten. The CDR3 sequence is CASSGTGTVGEQYF. The DNA for the CDR3 is TGTGCCAGCAGTGGGACCGGGACAGTCGGCGAGCAGTACTTC. The chain has TRBV2 and TRBJ2-7; 7 bases align to TRBD1. The length of the CDR3 is 14 residues. CDR1 is SNHLY and CDR2 is FYNNEI in the germline V gene. Trimming took 4 bases from V and 6 from J; bases not matched to a gene: 9.

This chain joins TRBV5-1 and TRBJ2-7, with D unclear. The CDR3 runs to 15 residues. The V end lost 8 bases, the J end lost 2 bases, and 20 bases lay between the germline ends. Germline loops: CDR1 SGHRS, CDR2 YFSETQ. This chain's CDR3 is CASKDPMEITYEQYF. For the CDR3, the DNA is TGCGCCAGTAAGGACCCGATGGAAATCACCTACGAGCAGTACTTC.

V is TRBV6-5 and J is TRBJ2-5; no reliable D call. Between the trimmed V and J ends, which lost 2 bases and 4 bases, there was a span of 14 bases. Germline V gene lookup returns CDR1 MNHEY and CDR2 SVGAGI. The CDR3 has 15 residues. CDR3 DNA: TGTGCCAGCAGTTACGGAAGCTCCTTAGGAGAGACCCAGTACTTC. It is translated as CASSYGSSLGETQYF.

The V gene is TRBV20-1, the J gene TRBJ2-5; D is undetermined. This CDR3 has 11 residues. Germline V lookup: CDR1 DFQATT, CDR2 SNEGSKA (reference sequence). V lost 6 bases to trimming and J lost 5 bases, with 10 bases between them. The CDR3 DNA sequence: TGCAGTGCCGAGACCGTTGAGACCCAGTACTTC. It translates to CSAETVETQYF.

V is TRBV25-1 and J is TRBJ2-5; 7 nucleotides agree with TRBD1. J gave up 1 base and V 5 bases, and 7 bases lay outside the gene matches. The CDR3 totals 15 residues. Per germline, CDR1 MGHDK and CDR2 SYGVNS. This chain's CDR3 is CASSLDRTFQETQYF. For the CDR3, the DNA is TGTGCCAGCAGTTTGGACAGGACCTTCCAAGAGACCCAGTACTTC.

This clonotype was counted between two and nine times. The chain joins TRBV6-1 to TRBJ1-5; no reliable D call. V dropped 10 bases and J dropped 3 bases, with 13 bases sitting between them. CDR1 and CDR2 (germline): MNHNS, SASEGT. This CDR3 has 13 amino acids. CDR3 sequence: CATAWDYNQPQHF. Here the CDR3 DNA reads TGTGCCACAGCATGGGATTACAATCAGCCCCAGCATTTT.

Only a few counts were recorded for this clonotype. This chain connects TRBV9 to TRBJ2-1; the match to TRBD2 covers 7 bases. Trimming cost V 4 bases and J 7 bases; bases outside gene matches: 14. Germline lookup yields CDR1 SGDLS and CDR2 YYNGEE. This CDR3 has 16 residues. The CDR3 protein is CASSTRAGWWRNEQFF. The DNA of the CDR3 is TGTGCCAGCAGCACACGAGCGGGATGGTGGAGGAATGAGCAGTTCTTC.

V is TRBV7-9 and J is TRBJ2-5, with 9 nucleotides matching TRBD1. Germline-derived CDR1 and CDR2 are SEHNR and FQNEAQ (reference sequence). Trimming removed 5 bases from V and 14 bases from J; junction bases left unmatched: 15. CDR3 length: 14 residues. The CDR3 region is CASSQRDRATSVYF. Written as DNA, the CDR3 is TGTGCCAGCAGCCAACGGGACAGGGCAACCTCCGTTTACTTC.

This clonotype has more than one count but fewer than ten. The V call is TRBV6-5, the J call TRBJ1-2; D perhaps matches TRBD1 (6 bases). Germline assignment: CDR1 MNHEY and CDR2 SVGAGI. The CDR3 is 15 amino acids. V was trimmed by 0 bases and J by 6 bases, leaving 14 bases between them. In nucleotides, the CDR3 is TGTGCCAGCAGTTACTCGATACAGGGTGCGGATGGCTACACCTTC. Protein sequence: CASSYSIQGADGYTF.

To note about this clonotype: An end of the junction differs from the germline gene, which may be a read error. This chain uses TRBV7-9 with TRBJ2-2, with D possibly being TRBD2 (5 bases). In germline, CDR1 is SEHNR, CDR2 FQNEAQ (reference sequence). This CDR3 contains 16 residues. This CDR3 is CASSLAPSANTGELFF. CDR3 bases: TGTGCCAGCAGCCTAGCTCCCTCCGCGAACACCGGGGAGCTGTTTTTT. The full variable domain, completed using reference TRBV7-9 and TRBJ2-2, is DTGVSQNPRHKITKRGQNVTFRCDPISEHNRLYWYRQTLGQGPEFLTYFQNEAQLEKSRLLSDRFSAERPKGSFSTLEIQRTEQGDSAMYLCASSLAPSANTGELFFGEGSRLTVL.

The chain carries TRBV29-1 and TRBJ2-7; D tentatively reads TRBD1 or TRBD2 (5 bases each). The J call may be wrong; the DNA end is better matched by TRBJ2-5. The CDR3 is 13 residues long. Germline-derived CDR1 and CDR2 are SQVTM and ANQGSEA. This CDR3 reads CSGRGRFQETQYF. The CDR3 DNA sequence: TGCAGCGGCCGGGGCAGGTTCCAAGAGACCCAGTACTTC.